This is a list of T cell receptor beta chains from one sample in a study of T-cell reconstitution after alpha-beta-depleted transplantation in children. TCRdb independently ran MiXCR on the PCR reads; one entry per CDR3 protein. The sample shows some 340,000 distinct CDR3 sequences, under 13% of them seen only once. The sample in question was PBMCs from the stem cell graft donor, obtained from the stem cell graft. All receptors derive from a human donor who donated a stem cell graft to a child with acute lymphoblastic leukemia. The CDR3 runs from the conserved cysteine through the conserved F or W. A D gene is named only where the DNA matches it firmly. Size is omitted from some rows. Given values are once, few, many or a class for expanded clones.

clone size: many
J gene: TRBJ2-1
V gene: TRBV12-3/TRBV12-4
D gene: NA
CDR3 protein: CASSSYRGRADLYNEQFF

clone size: NA
J gene: TRBJ2-2
V gene: TRBV9
D gene: NA
CDR3 protein: CASSPKGSPGELFF

clone size: few
J gene: TRBJ2-1
V gene: TRBV12-3/TRBV12-4
D gene: TRBD1
CDR3 protein: CASTNSPGQGGNEQFF

clone size: many
J gene: TRBJ2-3
V gene: TRBV5-1
D gene: NA
CDR3 protein: CASSARSGGLNTQYF

clone size: few
J gene: TRBJ1-1
V gene: TRBV29-1
D gene: NA
CDR3 protein: CSVEMDGQSAEAFF

clone size: few
J gene: TRBJ2-1
V gene: TRBV20-1
D gene: NA
CDR3 protein: CSAPPGPLNNEQFF

clone size: NA
J gene: TRBJ1-3
V gene: TRBV7-3
D gene: TRBD1
CDR3 protein: CASSRTGDPGNTIYF

clone size: NA
J gene: TRBJ1-6
V gene: TRBV4-1
D gene: TRBD1
CDR3 protein: CASSQDTNRGQNSPLHF

clone size: many
J gene: TRBJ2-1
V gene: TRBV10-3
D gene: TRBD1
CDR3 protein: CAISLTGVGEQFF

clone size: once
J gene: TRBJ2-6
V gene: TRBV13
D gene: NA
CDR3 protein: CASSFWREKDDVLTF

clone size: NA
J gene: TRBJ2-2
V gene: TRBV6-1
D gene: TRBD1
CDR3 protein: CASRSLGTGNTGELFF

clone size: NA
J gene: TRBJ2-3
V gene: TRBV9
D gene: TRBD2
CDR3 protein: CASSDRGRNADTQYF

clone size: many
J gene: TRBJ1-2
V gene: TRBV6-5
D gene: TRBD1
CDR3 protein: CASSYSDRGSGGYTF

clone size: few
J gene: TRBJ2-7
V gene: TRBV7-2
D gene: NA
CDR3 protein: CASSLASSTRSGEQYF

clone size: many
J gene: TRBJ2-1
V gene: TRBV5-1
D gene: TRBD2
CDR3 protein: CASSSAGGYTEQFF

clone size: many
J gene: TRBJ2-1
V gene: TRBV9
D gene: NA
CDR3 protein: CASSAPTPYNEQFF

clone size: many
J gene: TRBJ2-5
V gene: TRBV5-5
D gene: NA
CDR3 protein: CASSLVVYQETQYF

clone size: few
J gene: TRBJ2-1
V gene: TRBV5-1
D gene: TRBD2
CDR3 protein: CASSLLAGGPSDNEQFF

clone size: NA
J gene: TRBJ2-5
V gene: TRBV11-2
D gene: TRBD2
CDR3 protein: CASSLGAGGEETQYF

clone size: few
J gene: TRBJ1-2
V gene: TRBV11-2
D gene: NA
CDR3 protein: CASSLLAGARGYTF

clone size: NA
J gene: TRBJ2-7
V gene: TRBV15
D gene: TRBD1
CDR3 protein: CATSRAQDRATYEQYF

clone size: NA
J gene: TRBJ2-3
V gene: TRBV28
D gene: NA
CDR3 protein: CASSPINTDTQYF

clone size: NA
J gene: TRBJ2-7
V gene: TRBV12-3/TRBV12-4
D gene: NA
CDR3 protein: CASSYSARGNSYEQYF

clone size: NA
J gene: TRBJ2-1
V gene: TRBV7-9
D gene: TRBD2
CDR3 protein: CASSPRWVAGGPGEQFF

clone size: few
J gene: TRBJ2-2
V gene: TRBV20-1
D gene: NA
CDR3 protein: CSARDMRENTGELFF

clone size: many
J gene: TRBJ2-7
V gene: TRBV29-1
D gene: NA
CDR3 protein: CSVARQDPYEQYF

clone size: few
J gene: TRBJ2-7
V gene: TRBV7-9
D gene: NA
CDR3 protein: CASSLGLDTQQYF

clone size: few
J gene: TRBJ2-1
V gene: TRBV9
D gene: NA
CDR3 protein: CASSVAQSSYNEQFF

clone size: few
J gene: TRBJ2-6
V gene: TRBV24-1
D gene: TRBD1
CDR3 protein: CATSESPGTGFDVLTF

clone size: NA
J gene: TRBJ2-2
V gene: TRBV30
D gene: TRBD2
CDR3 protein: CAWKAGAALAGAGTGELFF

clone size: NA
J gene: TRBJ2-1
V gene: TRBV6-2/TRBV6-3
D gene: TRBD2
CDR3 protein: CATAGLEGNEQFF

clone size: many
J gene: TRBJ2-3
V gene: TRBV13
D gene: NA
CDR3 protein: CASSFREDTDTQYF

clone size: NA
J gene: TRBJ2-1
V gene: TRBV20-1
D gene: TRBD2
CDR3 protein: CSASELAGLSSYNEQFF

clone size: NA
J gene: TRBJ1-1
V gene: TRBV5-5
D gene: TRBD1
CDR3 protein: CASTEGDSLSTEAFF

clone size: NA
J gene: TRBJ1-5
V gene: TRBV6-2/TRBV6-3
D gene: TRBD1
CDR3 protein: CASSYGGQMYSNQPQHF

clone size: NA
J gene: TRBJ1-5
V gene: TRBV4-2
D gene: TRBD1
CDR3 protein: CASSQDGQEHQPQHF

clone size: many
J gene: TRBJ2-3
V gene: TRBV4-2
D gene: NA
CDR3 protein: CASRGLKGSGADTQYF

clone size: many
J gene: TRBJ2-3
V gene: TRBV7-2
D gene: NA
CDR3 protein: CASSSLVGDTDTQYF

clone size: NA
J gene: TRBJ2-7
V gene: TRBV13
D gene: TRBD2
CDR3 protein: CASSSGTSGPYEQYF

clone size: many
J gene: TRBJ2-1
V gene: TRBV5-1
D gene: NA
CDR3 protein: CASRAASAYNEQFF

clone size: NA
J gene: TRBJ1-1
V gene: TRBV12-3/TRBV12-4
D gene: NA
CDR3 protein: CASSFSPRQARNEAFF

clone size: few
J gene: TRBJ1-5
V gene: TRBV12-3/TRBV12-4
D gene: TRBD1
CDR3 protein: CASSTGQGLNQPQHF

clone size: NA
J gene: TRBJ2-7
V gene: TRBV4-1
D gene: NA
CDR3 protein: CASSQGYAYEQYF

clone size: few
J gene: TRBJ2-3
V gene: TRBV19
D gene: TRBD2
CDR3 protein: CASSMQVAGGPSTDTQYF

clone size: NA
J gene: TRBJ2-5
V gene: TRBV7-2
D gene: NA
CDR3 protein: CASSLGAARGPETQYF

clone size: few
J gene: TRBJ2-7
V gene: TRBV5-1
D gene: TRBD1
CDR3 protein: CASSSGQGAFEQYF

clone size: NA
J gene: TRBJ2-3
V gene: TRBV5-1
D gene: TRBD1
CDR3 protein: CASSEWWTGGTDTQYF

clone size: NA
J gene: TRBJ2-7
V gene: TRBV20-1
D gene: TRBD2
CDR3 protein: CSARDPASGRTEQYF